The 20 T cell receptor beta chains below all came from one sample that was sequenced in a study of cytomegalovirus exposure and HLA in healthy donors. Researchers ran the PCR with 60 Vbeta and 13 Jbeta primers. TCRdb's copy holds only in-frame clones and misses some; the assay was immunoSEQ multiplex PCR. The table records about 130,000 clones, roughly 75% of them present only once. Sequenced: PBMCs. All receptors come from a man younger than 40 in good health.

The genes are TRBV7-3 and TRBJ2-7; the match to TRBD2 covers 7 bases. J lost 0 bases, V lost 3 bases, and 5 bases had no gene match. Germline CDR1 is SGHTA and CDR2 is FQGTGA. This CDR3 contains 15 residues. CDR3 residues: CASSLLGGSSYEQYF. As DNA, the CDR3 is TGTGCCAGCAGCTTGTTAGGCGGGAGCTCCTACGAGCAGTACTTC.

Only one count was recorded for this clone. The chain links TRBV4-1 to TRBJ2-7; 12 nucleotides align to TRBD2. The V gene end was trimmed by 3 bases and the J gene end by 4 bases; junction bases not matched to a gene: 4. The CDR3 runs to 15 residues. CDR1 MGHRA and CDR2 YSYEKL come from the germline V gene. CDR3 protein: CASSQASGRDYEQYF. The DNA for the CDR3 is TGCGCCAGCAGCCAGGCTAGCGGGAGGGATTACGAGCAGTACTTC.

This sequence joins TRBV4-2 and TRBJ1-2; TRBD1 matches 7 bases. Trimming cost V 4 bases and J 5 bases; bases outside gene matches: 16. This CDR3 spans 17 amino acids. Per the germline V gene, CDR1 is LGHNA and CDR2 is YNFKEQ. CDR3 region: CASSRPGGPTEGYGYTF. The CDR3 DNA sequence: TGTGCCAGCAGCCGCCCAGGGGGGCCCACAGAAGGTTATGGCTACACCTTC.

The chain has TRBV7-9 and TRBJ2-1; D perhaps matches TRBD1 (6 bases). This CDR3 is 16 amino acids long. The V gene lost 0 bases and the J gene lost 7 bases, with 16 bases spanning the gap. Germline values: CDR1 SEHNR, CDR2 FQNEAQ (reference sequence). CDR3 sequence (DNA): TGTGCCAGCAGCTTAGCGCCTAAGGGGGAGCGGAATGAGCAGTTCTTC. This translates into CASSLAPKGERNEQFF. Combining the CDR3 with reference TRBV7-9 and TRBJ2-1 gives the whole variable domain DTGVSQNPRHKITKRGQNVTFRCDPISEHNRLYWYRQTLGQGPEFLTYFQNEAQLEKSRLLSDRFSAERPKGSFSTLEIQRTEQGDSAMYLCASSLAPKGERNEQFFGPGTRLTVL.

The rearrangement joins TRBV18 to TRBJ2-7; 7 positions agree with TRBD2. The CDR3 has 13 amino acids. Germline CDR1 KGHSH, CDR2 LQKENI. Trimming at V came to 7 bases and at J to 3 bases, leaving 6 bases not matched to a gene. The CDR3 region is CASLLAGSYEQYF. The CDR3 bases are TGTGCCAGCTTATTAGCGGGTAGCTACGAGCAGTACTTC. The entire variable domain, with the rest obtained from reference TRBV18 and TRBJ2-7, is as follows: NAGVMQNPRHLVRRRGQEARLRCSPMKGHSHVYWYRQLPEEGLKFMVYLQKENIIDESGMPKERFSAEFPKEGPSILRIQQVVRGDSAAYFCASLLAGSYEQYFGPGTRLTVT.

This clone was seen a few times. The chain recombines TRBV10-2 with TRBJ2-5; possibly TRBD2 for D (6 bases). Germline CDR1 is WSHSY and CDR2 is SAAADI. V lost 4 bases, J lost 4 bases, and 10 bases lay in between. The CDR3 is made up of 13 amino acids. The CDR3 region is CASSGRVPETQYF. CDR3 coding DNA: TGCGCCAGCAGTGGGAGGGTACCAGAGACCCAGTACTTC.

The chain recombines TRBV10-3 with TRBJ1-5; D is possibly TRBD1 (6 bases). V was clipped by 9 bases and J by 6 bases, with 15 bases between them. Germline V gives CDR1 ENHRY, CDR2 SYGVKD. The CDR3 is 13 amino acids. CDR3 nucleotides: TGTGCCATGGCTGCGGGGGCGGGTCAGCCCCAGCATTTT. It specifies CAMAAGAGQPQHF.

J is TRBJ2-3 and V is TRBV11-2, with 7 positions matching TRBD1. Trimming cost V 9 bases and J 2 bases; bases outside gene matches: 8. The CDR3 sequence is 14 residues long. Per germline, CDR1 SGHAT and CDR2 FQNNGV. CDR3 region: CASTRQGPTDTQYF. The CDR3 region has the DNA TGTGCCAGTACCCGACAGGGACCCACAGATACGCAGTATTTT. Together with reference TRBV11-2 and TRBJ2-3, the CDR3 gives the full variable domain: EAGVAQSPRYKIIEKRQSVAFWCNPISGHATLYWYQQILGQGPKLLIQFQNNGVVDDSQLPKDRFSAERLKGVDSTLKIQPAKLEDSAVYLCASTRQGPTDTQYFGPGTRLTVL.

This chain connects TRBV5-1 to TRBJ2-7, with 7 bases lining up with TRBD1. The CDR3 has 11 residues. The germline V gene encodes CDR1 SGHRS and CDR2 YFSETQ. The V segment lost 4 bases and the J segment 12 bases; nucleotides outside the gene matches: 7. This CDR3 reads CASSTGTVTYF. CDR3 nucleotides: TGCGCCAGCAGCACAGGGACAGTGACGTACTTC.

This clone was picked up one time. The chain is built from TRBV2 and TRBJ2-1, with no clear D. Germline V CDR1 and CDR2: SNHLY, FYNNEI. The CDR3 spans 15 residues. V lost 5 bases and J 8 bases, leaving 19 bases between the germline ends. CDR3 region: CASSSTAGSLHEQFF. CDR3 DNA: TGTGCCAGCAGTTCCACCGCCGGGTCCCTTCATGAGCAGTTCTTC.

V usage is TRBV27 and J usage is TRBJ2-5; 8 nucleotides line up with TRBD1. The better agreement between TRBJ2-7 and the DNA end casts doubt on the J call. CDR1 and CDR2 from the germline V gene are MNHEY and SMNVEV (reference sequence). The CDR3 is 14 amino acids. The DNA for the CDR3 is TGTGCCAGCAGTCTCCAGGGGGCCTTACGCGAGCAGTACTTC. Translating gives CASSLQGALREQYF.

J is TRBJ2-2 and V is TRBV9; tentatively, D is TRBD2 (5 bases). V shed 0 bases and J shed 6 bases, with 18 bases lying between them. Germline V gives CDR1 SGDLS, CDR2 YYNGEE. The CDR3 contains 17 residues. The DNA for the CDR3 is TGTGCCAGCAGCGTAGCTACGAGGAGGATTGGCTCCGGGGAGCTGTTTTTT. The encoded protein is CASSVATRRIGSGELFF. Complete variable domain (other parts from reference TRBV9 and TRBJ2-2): DSGVTQTPKHLITATGQRVTLRCSPRSGDLSVYWYQQSLDQGLQFLIQYYNGEERAKGNILERFSAQQFPDLHSELNLSSLELGDSALYFCASSVATRRIGSGELFFGEGSRLTVL.

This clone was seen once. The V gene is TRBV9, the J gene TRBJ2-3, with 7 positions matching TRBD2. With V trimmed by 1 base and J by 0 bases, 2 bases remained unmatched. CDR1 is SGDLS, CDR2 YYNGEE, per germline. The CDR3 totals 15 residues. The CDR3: CASSVSGTSTDTQYF. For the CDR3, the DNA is TGTGCCAGCAGCGTAAGCGGGACTAGCACAGATACGCAGTATTTT.

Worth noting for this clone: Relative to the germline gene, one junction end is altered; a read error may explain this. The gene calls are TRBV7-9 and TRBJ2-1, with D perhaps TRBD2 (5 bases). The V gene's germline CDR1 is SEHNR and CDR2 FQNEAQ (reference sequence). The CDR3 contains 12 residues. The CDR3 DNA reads TGTTCCAGCAGACCCGGGGACAATGAGCAGTTCTTC. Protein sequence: CSSRPGDNEQFF.

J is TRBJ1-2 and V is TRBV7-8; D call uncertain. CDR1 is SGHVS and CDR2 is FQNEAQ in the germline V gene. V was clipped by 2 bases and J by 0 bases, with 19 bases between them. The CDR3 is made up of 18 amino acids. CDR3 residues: CASSLNSLATEANYGYTF. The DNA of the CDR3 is TGTGCCAGCAGCTTAAACAGCCTAGCTACAGAAGCTAACTATGGCTACACCTTC.

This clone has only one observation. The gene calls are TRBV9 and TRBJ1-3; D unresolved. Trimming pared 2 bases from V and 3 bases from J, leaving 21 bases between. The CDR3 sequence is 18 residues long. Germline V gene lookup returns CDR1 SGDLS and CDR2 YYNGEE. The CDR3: CASSVYATVRVLGNTIYF. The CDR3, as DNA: TGTGCCAGCAGCGTCTACGCGACGGTACGGGTTCTTGGAAACACCATATATTTT.

The DNA of the CDR3 is TGTGCCAGCAGCTTGGCCAGGGTTACCTACGAGCAGTACTTC. This sequence encodes CASSLARVTYEQYF. The rearrangement uses TRBV7-9 and TRBJ2-7; D is possibly TRBD1 (5 bases). CDR1 and CDR2 from the germline V gene are SEHNR and FQNEAQ (reference sequence). V lost 3 bases to trimming and J lost 2 bases, with 11 bases between them. This CDR3 spans 14 amino acids.

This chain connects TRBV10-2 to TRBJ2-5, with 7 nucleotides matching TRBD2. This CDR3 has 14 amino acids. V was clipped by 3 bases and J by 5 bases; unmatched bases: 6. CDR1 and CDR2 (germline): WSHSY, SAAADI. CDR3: CASSDRGLGETQYF. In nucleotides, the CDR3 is TGCGCCAGCAGTGACCGAGGACTAGGGGAGACCCAGTACTTC.

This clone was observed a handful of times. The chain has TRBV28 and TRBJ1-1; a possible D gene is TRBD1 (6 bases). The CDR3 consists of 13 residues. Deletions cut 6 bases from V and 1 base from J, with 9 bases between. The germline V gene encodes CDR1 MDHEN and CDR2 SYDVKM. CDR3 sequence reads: CASRNRANTEAFF. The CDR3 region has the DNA TGTGCCAGCAGAAACAGGGCGAACACTGAAGCTTTCTTT.

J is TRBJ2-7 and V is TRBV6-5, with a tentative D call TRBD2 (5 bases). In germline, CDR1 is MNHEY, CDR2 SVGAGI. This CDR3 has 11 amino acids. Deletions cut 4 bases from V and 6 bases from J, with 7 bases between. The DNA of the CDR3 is TGTGCCAGCAGTTCCCTAGCCGAGCAGTACTTC. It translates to CASSSLAEQYF.